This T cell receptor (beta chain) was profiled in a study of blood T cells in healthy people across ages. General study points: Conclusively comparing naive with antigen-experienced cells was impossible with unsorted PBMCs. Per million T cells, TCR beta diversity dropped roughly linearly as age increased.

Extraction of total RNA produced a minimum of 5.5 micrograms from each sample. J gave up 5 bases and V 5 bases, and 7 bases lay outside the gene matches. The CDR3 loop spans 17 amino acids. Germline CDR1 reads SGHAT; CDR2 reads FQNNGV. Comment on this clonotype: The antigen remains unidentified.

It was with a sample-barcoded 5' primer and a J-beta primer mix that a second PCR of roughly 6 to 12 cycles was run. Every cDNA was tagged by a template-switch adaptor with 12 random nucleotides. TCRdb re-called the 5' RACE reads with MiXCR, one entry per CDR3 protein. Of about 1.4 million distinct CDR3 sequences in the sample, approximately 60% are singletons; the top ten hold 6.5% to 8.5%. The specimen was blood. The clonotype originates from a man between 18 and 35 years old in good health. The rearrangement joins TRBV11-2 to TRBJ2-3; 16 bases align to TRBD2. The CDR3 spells CASSTGLAGGPVDTQYF. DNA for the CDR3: TGTGCCAGCAGCACGGGACTAGCGGGAGGGCCCGTAGATACGCAGTATTTT.